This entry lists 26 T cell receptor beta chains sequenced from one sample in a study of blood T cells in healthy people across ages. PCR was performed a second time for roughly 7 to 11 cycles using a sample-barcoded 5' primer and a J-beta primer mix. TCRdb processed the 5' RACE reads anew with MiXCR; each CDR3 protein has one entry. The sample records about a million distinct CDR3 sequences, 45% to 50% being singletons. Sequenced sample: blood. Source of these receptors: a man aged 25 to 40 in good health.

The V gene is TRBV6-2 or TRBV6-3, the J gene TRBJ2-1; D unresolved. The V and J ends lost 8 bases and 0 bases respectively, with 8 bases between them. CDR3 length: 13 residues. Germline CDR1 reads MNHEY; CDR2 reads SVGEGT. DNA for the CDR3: TGTGCCAGCCATCGGAACTCCTACAATGAGCAGTTCTTC. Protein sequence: CASHRNSYNEQFF.

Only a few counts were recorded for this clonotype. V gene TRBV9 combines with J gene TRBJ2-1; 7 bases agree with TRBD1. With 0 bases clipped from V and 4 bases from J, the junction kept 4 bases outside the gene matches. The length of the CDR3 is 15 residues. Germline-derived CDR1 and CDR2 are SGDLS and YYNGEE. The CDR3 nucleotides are TGTGCCAGCAGCGTAGAGGGACAGAGATACAATGAGCAGTTCTTC. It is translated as CASSVEGQRYNEQFF.

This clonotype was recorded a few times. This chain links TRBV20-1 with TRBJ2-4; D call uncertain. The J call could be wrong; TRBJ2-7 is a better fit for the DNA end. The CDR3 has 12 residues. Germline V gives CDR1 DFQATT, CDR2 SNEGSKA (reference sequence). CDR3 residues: CSSRIGSREQYF. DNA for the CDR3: TGCAGTTCGAGAATTGGGTCACGCGAGCAGTACTTC.

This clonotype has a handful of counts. CDR3 nucleotides: TGTGCCAGCAGACTCCAGGGTTTCACAGATACGCAGTATTTT. Translation: CASRLQGFTDTQYF. The V and J genes are TRBV27 and TRBJ2-3; D might be TRBD1 (5 bases). The CDR3 has 14 amino acids. V lost 6 bases to trimming and J lost 2 bases, with 12 bases between them. CDR1 is MNHEY and CDR2 is SMNVEV in the germline V gene (reference sequence).

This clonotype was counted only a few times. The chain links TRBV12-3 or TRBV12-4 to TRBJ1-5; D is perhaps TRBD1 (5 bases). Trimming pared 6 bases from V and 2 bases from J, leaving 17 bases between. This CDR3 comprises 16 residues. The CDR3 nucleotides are TGTGCCAGCAGCGCCCGGGGACTAAGTGGCAATCAGCCCCAGCATTTT. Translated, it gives CASSARGLSGNQPQHF.

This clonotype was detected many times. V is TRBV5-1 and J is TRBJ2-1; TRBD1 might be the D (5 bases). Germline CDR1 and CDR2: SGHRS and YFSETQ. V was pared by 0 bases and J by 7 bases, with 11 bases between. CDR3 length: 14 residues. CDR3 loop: CASSLGQHGNEQFF. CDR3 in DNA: TGCGCCAGCAGCTTGGGACAGCATGGGAATGAGCAGTTCTTC.

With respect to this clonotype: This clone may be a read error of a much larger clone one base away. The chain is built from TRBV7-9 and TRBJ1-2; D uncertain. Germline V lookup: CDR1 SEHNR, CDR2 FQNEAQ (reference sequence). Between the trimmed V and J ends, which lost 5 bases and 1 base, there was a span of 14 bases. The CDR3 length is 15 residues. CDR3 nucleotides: TGTGCCAGCAGCAAAGGCAGCAGCCGTAACTATGGCTACACCTTC. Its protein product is CASSKGSSRNYGYTF.

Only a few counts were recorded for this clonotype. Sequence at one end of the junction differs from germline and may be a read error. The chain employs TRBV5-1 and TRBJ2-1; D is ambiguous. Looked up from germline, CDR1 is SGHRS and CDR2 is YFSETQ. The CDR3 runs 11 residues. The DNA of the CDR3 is TGTGCCAGCAGTTCTACGGGTGAGCAGTTCTTC. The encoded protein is CASSSTGEQFF. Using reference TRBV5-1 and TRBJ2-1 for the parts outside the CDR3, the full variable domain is KAGVTQTPRYLIKTRGQQVTLSCSPISGHRSVSWYQQTPGQGLQFLFEYFSETQRNKGNFPGRFSGRQFSNSRSEMNVSTLELGDSALYLCASSSTGEQFFGPGTRLTVL.

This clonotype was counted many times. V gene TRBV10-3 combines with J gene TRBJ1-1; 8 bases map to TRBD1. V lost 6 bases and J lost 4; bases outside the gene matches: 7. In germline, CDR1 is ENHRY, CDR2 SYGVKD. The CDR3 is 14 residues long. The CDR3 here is CAIRKEQGGTEAFF. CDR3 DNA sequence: TGTGCCATCAGGAAGGAACAGGGGGGCACTGAAGCTTTCTTT.

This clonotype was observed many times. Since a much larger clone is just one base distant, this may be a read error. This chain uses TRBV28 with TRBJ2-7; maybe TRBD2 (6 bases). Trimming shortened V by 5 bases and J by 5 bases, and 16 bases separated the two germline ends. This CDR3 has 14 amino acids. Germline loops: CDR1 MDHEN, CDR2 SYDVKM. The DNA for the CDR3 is TGTGCCAGCAGTGTAATCGCGGGGTCCCACGAGCAGTACTTC. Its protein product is CASSVIAGSHEQYF.

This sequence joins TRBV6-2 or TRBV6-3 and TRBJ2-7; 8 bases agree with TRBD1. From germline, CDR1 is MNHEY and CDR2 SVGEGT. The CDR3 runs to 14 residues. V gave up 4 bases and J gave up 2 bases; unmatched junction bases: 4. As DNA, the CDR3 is TGTGCCAGCAGTTCCATACAGGGGGCCTACGAGCAGTACTTC. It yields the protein CASSSIQGAYEQYF.

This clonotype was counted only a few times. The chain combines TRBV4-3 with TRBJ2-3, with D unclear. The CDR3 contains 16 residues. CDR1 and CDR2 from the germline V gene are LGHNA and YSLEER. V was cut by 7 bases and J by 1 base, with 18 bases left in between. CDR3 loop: CASTPDRTVRTDTQYF. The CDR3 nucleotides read TGCGCCAGCACCCCGGACCGGACGGTCCGCACAGATACGCAGTATTTT.

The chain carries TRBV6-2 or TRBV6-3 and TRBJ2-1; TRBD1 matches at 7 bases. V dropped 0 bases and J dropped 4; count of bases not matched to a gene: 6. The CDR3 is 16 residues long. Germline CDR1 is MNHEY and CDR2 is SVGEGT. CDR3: CASSYSKGAAYNEQFF. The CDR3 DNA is TGTGCCAGCAGTTACTCGAAGGGGGCGGCGTACAATGAGCAGTTCTTC.

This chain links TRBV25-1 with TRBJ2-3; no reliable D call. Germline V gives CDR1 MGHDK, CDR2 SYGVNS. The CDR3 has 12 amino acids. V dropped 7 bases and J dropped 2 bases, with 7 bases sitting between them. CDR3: CASISTTDTQYF. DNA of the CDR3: TGTGCCAGCATTTCAACCACAGATACGCAGTATTTT.

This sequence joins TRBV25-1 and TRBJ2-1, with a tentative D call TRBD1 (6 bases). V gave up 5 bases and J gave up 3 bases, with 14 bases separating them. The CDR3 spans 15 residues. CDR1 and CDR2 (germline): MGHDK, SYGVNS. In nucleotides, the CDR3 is TGTGCCAGCAGTCAAACAGGGATAGACTACAATGAGCAGTTCTTC. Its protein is CASSQTGIDYNEQFF.

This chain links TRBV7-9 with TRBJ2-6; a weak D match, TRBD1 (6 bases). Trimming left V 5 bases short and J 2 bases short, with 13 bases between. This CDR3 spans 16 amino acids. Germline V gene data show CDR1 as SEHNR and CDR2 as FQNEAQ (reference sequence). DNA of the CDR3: TGTGCCAGCAGCAAAGTATCAGGGGCTGGGGCCAACGTCCTGACTTTC. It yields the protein CASSKVSGAGANVLTF.

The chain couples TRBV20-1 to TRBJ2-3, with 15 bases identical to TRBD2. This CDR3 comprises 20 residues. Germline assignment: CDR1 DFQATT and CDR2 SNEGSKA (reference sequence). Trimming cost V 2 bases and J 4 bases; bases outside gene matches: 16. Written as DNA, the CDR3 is TGCAGTGCTAGACCCCTGGGACTAGCGGGAGGATGGGGCAGGGCAGATACGCAGTATTTT. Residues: CSARPLGLAGGWGRADTQYF.

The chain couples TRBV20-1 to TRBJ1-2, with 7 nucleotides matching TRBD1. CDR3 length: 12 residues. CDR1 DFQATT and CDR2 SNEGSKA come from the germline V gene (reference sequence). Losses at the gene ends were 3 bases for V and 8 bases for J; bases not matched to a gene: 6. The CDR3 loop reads CSASVTGPGYTF. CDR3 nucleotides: TGCAGTGCTAGCGTGACAGGGCCAGGCTACACCTTC.

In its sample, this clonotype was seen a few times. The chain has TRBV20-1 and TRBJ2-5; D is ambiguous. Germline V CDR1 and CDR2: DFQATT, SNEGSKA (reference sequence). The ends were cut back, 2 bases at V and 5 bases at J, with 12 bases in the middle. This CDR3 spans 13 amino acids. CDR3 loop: CSARPNLRETQYF. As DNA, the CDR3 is TGCAGTGCTAGACCAAACTTGAGGGAGACCCAGTACTTC.

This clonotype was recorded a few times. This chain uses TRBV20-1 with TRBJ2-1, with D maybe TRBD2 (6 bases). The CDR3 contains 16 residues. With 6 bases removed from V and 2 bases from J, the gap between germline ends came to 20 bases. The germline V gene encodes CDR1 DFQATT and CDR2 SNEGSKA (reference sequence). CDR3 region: CSAYSNRDFPYNEQFF. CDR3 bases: TGCAGTGCCTACTCTAATCGGGACTTCCCCTACAATGAGCAGTTCTTC.

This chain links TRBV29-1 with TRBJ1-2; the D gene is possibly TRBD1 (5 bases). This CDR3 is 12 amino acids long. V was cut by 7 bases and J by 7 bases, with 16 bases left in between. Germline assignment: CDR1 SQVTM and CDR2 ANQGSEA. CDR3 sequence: CSARRGESGYTF. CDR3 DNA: TGCAGCGCCCGTCGGGGGGAATCTGGCTACACCTTC.

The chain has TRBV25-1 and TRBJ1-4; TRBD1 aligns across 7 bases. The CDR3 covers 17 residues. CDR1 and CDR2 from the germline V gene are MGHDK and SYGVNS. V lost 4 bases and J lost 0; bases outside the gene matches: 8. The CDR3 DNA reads TGTGCCAGCAGTGTCTCGACAGGGCCTGCAACTAATGAAAAACTGTTTTTT. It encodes CASSVSTGPATNEKLFF. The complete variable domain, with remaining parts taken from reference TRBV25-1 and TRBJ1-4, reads EADIYQTPRYLVIGTGKKITLECSQTMGHDKMYWYQQDPGMELHLIHYSYGVNSTEKGDLSSESTVSRIRTEHFPLTLESARPSHTSQYLCASSVSTGPATNEKLFFGSGTQLSVL.

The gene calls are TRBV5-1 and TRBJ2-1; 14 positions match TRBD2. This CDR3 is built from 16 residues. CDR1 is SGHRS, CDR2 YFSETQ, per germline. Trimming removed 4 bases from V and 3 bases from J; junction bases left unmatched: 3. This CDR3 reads CASSTGLAGGYNEQFF. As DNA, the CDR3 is TGCGCCAGCAGCACTGGACTAGCGGGGGGCTACAATGAGCAGTTCTTC.

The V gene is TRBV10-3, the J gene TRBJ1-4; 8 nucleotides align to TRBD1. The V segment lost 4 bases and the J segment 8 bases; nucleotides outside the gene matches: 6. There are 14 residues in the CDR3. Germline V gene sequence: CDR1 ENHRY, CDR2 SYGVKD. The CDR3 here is CAISVDREGEKLFF. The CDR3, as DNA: TGTGCCATCAGTGTGGACAGGGAGGGCGAAAAACTGTTTTTT.

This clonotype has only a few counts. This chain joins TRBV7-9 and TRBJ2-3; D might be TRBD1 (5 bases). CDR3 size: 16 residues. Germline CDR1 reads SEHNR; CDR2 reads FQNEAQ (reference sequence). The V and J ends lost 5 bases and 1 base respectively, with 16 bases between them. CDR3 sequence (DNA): TGTGCCAGCAGCCCAGGGTTGGCAGTCCGCACAGATACGCAGTATTTT. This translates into CASSPGLAVRTDTQYF.

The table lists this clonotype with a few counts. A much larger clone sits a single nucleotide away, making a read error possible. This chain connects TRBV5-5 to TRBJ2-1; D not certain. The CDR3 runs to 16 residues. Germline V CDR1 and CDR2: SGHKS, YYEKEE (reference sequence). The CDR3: CASSRSSGESYNVQFF. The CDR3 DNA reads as TGTGCCAGCAGTCGTTCGTCAGGAGAATCCTACAATGTGCAGTTCTTC.